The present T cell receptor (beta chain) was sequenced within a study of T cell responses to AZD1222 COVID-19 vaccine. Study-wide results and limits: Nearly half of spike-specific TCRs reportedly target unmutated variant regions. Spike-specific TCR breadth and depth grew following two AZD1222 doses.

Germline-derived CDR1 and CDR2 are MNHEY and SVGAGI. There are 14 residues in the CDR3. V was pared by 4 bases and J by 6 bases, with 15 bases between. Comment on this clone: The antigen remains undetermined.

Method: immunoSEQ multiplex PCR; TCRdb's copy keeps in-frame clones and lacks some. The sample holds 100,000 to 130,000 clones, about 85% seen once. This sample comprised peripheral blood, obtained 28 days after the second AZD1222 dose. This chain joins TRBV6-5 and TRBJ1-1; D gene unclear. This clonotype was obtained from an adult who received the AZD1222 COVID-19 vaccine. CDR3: CASSSTDIGPEAFF. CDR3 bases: TGTGCCAGCAGTTCCACCGACATCGGGCCTGAAGCTTTCTTT.